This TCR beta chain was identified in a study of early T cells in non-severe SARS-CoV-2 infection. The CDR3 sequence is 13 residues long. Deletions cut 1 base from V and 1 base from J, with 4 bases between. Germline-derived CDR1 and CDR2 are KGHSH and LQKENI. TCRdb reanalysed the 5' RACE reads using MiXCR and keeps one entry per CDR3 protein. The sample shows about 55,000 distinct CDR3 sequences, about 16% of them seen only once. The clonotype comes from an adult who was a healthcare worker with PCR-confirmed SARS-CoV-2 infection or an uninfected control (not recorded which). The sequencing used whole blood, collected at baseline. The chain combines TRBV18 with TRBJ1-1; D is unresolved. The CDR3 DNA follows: TGTGCCAGCTCACCACAGGGGAACACTGAAGCTTTCTTT. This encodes CASSPQGNTEAFF.